This TCR beta chain was captured by sequencing in a study of blood T cell repertoires in COVID-19. Study summary: In each case, the material was cDNA or gDNA derived from T cells, B-cell-depleted T cells, or PBMCs.

The ends lost 7 bases at V and 0 bases at J; junction bases unmatched: 7. This CDR3 contains 15 residues. Germline V gene lookup returns CDR1 LNHDA and CDR2 SQIVND (reference sequence). Sequenced by immunoSEQ multiplex PCR; TCRdb stores in-frame clones only, minus some. This sample has about 55,000 clones, with approximately 92% found just once. Source material: peripheral blood. The rearrangement joins TRBV19 to TRBJ2-3; 7 bases match TRBD1. This clonotype was sampled from a human donor with active COVID-19. The donor label of this sample is uncertain. DNA for the CDR3: TGTGCCAGTACAGGGGGTTCAGGTAGCACAGATACGCAGTATTTT. Translating it yields CASTGGSGSTDTQYF.